This passage covers 9 T cell receptor beta chains from one sample sequenced in a study of cytomegalovirus exposure and HLA in healthy donors. 13 Jbeta primers and 60 Vbeta primers were used for the PCR. Produced via immunoSEQ multiplex PCR; TCRdb's table is partial and in-frame only. In the table there are roughly 80,000 clones, 77% of which are singletons. The material sequenced was PBMCs. These receptors were obtained from a man aged 50 or older in good health and CMV-seropositive.

V is TRBV27 and J is TRBJ2-1; 8 bases align to TRBD1. This CDR3 is built from 18 residues. The V and J ends lost 3 bases and 4 bases, in that order; junction bases with no gene match: 14. Germline values: CDR1 MNHEY, CDR2 SMNVEV (reference sequence). The CDR3 sequence is CASSFAGGKSPWYNEQFF. The CDR3, as DNA: TGTGCCAGCAGTTTTGCAGGGGGCAAATCCCCCTGGTACAATGAGCAGTTCTTC.

The chain employs TRBV27 and TRBJ2-3; tentatively, D is TRBD2 (8 bases). The V gene lost 8 bases and the J gene lost 1 base, with 16 bases spanning the gap. CDR3 length: 15 residues. Germline CDR1 and CDR2: MNHEY and SMNVEV (reference sequence). In nucleotides, the CDR3 is TGTGCCAGCGGCCGGGAGGGGGCCGGCACAGATACGCAGTATTTT. Amino acids: CASGREGAGTDTQYF.

The chain employs TRBV9 and TRBJ2-7, with 7 nucleotides matching TRBD2. V gave up 3 bases and J gave up 1 base; unmatched junction bases: 1. CDR3 size: 13 residues. Germline V gene data show CDR1 as SGDLS and CDR2 as YYNGEE. Here the CDR3 DNA reads TGTGCCAGCAGCGGCGGGAGTTCCTACGAGCAGTACTTC. This encodes CASSGGSSYEQYF.

The chain employs TRBV9 and TRBJ1-1, with TRBD1 matching 10 bases. Germline values: CDR1 SGDLS, CDR2 YYNGEE. V lost 4 bases and J lost 4; bases outside the gene matches: 4. CDR3 length equals 14 residues. The CDR3: CASSTDRGSTEAFF. The CDR3 nucleotides are TGTGCCAGCAGCACGGACAGGGGGTCCACTGAAGCTTTCTTT.

This chain links TRBV30 with TRBJ1-2; perhaps TRBD1 as D (6 bases). CDR1 and CDR2 from the germline V gene are GTSNPN and SVGIG (reference sequence). The V gene lost 2 bases and the J gene lost 0 bases, with 13 bases spanning the gap. The CDR3 contains 15 residues. In nucleotides, the CDR3 is TGTGCCTGGAGTACACCGACAGGAGCTAACTATGGCTACACCTTC. It is translated as CAWSTPTGANYGYTF.

This clone was counted between two and nine times. This chain joins TRBV19 and TRBJ2-2; the D is unclear. Germline V gene lookup returns CDR1 LNHDA and CDR2 SQIVND (reference sequence). The V end was cut by 3 bases, the J end by 6 bases, with 11 bases between. The CDR3 runs to 14 residues. The CDR3 DNA follows: TGTGCCAGTAGTATCCCGGAGAGTGCCGGGGAGCTGTTTTTT. This sequence encodes CASSIPESAGELFF.

The CDR3, as DNA: TGCGCCAGCAGTTGGGATCCAGGGTCTTCCTACGAGCAGTACTTC. Protein product: CASSWDPGSSYEQYF. The gene calls are TRBV5-1 and TRBJ2-7, with a possible D match to TRBD1 (5 bases). The V end was cut by 5 bases, the J end by 1 base, with 16 bases between. Per the germline V gene, CDR1 is SGHRS and CDR2 is YFSETQ. The CDR3 is made up of 15 amino acids. Drawing the rest from reference TRBV5-1 and TRBJ2-7, the complete variable domain is KAGVTQTPRYLIKTRGQQVTLSCSPISGHRSVSWYQQTPGQGLQFLFEYFSETQRNKGNFPGRFSGRQFSNSRSEMNVSTLELGDSALYLCASSWDPGSSYEQYFGPGTRLTVT.

This chain connects TRBV7-8 to TRBJ2-5; 11 nucleotides align to TRBD2. Germline CDR1 SGHVS, CDR2 FQNEAQ. This CDR3 contains 15 residues. The junction had 8 bases not matched to a gene; V was cut back by 0 bases and J by 11 bases. This CDR3 is CASSLARTSGGEQYF. The CDR3 bases are TGTGCCAGCAGCTTAGCAAGAACTAGCGGGGGAGAGCAGTACTTC.

The chain recombines TRBV5-1 with TRBJ2-5, with 9 positions matching TRBD1. Germline V gene data show CDR1 as SGHRS and CDR2 as YFSETQ. This CDR3 comprises 14 residues. The trim removed 4 bases at V and 2 bases at J, leaving 3 bases unmatched. The CDR3 DNA sequence: TGCGCCAGCAGCACAGGGACAGGGCAAGAGACCCAGTACTTC. This codes for CASSTGTGQETQYF. Combining the CDR3 with reference TRBV5-1 and TRBJ2-5 gives the whole variable domain KAGVTQTPRYLIKTRGQQVTLSCSPISGHRSVSWYQQTPGQGLQFLFEYFSETQRNKGNFPGRFSGRQFSNSRSEMNVSTLELGDSALYLCASSTGTGQETQYFGPGTRLLVL.